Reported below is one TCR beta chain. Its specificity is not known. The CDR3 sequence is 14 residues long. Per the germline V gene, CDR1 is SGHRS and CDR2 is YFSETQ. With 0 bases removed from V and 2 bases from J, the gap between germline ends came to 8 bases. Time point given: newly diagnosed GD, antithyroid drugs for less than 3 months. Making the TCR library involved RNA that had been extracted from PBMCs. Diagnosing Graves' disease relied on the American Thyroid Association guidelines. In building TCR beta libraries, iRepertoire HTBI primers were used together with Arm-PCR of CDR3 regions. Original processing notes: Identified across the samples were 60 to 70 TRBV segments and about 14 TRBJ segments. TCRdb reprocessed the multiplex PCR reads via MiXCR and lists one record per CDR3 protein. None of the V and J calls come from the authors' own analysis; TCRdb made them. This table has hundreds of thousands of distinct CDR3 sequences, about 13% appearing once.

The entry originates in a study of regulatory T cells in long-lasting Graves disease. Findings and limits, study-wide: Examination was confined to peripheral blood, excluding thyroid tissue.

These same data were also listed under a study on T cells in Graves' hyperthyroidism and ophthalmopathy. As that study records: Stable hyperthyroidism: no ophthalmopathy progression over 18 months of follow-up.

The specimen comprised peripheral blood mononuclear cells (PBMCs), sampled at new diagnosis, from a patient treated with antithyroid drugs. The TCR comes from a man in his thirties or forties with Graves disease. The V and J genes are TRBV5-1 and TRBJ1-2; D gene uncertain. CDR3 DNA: TGCGCCAGCAGCTTGGTTGTAGACAACTATGGCTACACCTTC. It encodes CASSLVVDNYGYTF.